Detailed here is one T cell receptor beta chain. Its specificity is unknown. This entry is derived from a study of cytomegalovirus exposure and HLA in healthy donors. The PCR used 60 Vbeta and 13 Jbeta primers. Sequencing used immunoSEQ multiplex PCR; TCRdb keeps in-frame clones, though not all of them. The data show roughly 100,000 clones, around 73% seen once. This CDR3 region has 15 residues. Germline assignment: CDR1 KGHSH and CDR2 LQKENI. Trimming took 2 bases from V and 7 from J; bases not matched to a gene: 5. Overall study findings and caveats: Presence/absence analyses supposed approximately even sequencing depth among donors. A later analysis found most CMV-associated TCR beta chains apparently HLA-restricted. Cytomegalovirus association was assigned to more than 150 TCR beta chains.

The sequence derives from a man aged 30 to 39 in good health and CMV-seronegative. The chain couples TRBV18 to TRBJ1-5; the match to TRBD1 covers 10 bases. The source material was PBMCs. The DNA for the CDR3 is TGTGCCAGCTCACCAGACAGGGGGCCGCACCAGCCCCAGCATTTT. It encodes CASSPDRGPHQPQHF.